The clone carrying this T cell receptor (beta chain) was recorded a few times. Each CDR3 protein is one row after TCRdb ran MiXCR on the RT-PCR reads. The table has about 680,000 distinct CDR3 sequences, 11% to 15% seen once. Sequencing was carried out using memory CD4+ T cells from blood. This receptor was obtained from a female donor in good health, serving as a healthy control.

CDR3 sequence: CASSLSPREQSYNEQFF. The CDR3 DNA sequence: TGTGCCAGCTCACTCTCTCCCCGGGAGCAGTCCTACAATGAGCAGTTCTTC. The V call is TRBV18, the J call TRBJ2-1; a possible D gene is TRBD2 (6 bases). The length of the CDR3 is 17 residues. Trimming shortened V by 4 bases and J by 1 base, and 17 bases separated the two germline ends. Germline CDR1 KGHSH, CDR2 LQKENI.